Following are 17 T cell receptor beta chains from one sample sequenced in a study of cytomegalovirus exposure and HLA in healthy donors. The PCR ran on 60 Vbeta and 13 Jbeta primers. TCRdb keeps only in-frame clones here, not all; method: immunoSEQ multiplex PCR. The sample lists more than 90,000 clones; approximately 70% were seen once. The specimen was PBMCs. The receptors shown here come from a man between 25 and 39 years old in good health and CMV-seropositive.

V usage is TRBV12-5 and J usage is TRBJ2-7; D is possibly TRBD2 (5 bases). This CDR3 spans 15 amino acids. Trimming pared 6 bases from V and 2 bases from J, leaving 17 bases between. CDR1 and CDR2 from the germline V gene are LGHNT and FRNRAP. CDR3 in DNA: TGTGCTAGTGGGAACCGGGAACAGTACCCCTACGAGCAGTACTTC. Translated: CASGNREQYPYEQYF. Based on the CDR3 plus reference TRBV12-5 and TRBJ2-7, the full variable domain is DARVTQTPRHKVTEMGQEVTMRCQPILGHNTVFWYRQTMMQGLELLAYFRNRAPLDDSGMPKDRFSAEMPDATLATLKIQPSEPRDSAVYFCASGNREQYPYEQYFGPGTRLTVT.

The J gene is TRBJ1-2, the V gene TRBV5-4; D is uncertain. V dropped 2 bases and J dropped 2 bases, with 10 bases sitting between them. CDR1 SGHNT and CDR2 YYREEE come from the germline V gene (reference sequence). The CDR3 has 14 amino acids. CDR3 amino acids: CASSLIDGNYGYTF. CDR3 nucleotide sequence: TGTGCCAGCAGCTTAATAGACGGGAACTATGGCTACACCTTC.

This chain uses TRBV27 with TRBJ2-3; D remains ambiguous. The germline V gene encodes CDR1 MNHEY and CDR2 SMNVEV (reference sequence). With 5 bases removed from V and 1 base from J, the gap between germline ends came to 16 bases. This CDR3 has 16 amino acids. Here the CDR3 reads CASSQTNPSGTDTQYF. The CDR3 DNA follows: TGTGCCAGCAGTCAGACAAACCCTTCCGGCACAGATACGCAGTATTTT.

The chain joins TRBV10-3 to TRBJ1-2; the match to TRBD1 covers 8 bases. CDR3 length: 13 residues. CDR1 is ENHRY and CDR2 is SYGVKD in the germline V gene. V dropped 10 bases and J dropped 3; count of bases not matched to a gene: 7. The CDR3 reads CARTQGADYGYTF. For the CDR3, the DNA is TGTGCCAGGACGCAGGGGGCAGACTATGGCTACACCTTC.

With respect to this clone: The CDR3 does not close with the conserved phenylalanine or tryptophan, likely indicating a read error. The chain has TRBV5-1 and TRBJ1-2; the match to TRBD1 covers 12 bases. Germline V gives CDR1 SGHRS, CDR2 YFSETQ. V lost 1 base, J lost 2 bases, and 6 bases stayed unmatched. The CDR3 totals 17 residues. CDR3 nucleotides: TGCGCCAGCAGCTTGTCGGGACAGGGGGCTTCCAACTATGGCTACACCTCC. Protein sequence: CASSLSGQGASNYGYTS.

The V call is TRBV5-6, the J call TRBJ2-1; 7 bases map to TRBD1. The V gene's germline CDR1 is SGHDT and CDR2 YYEEEE. With 2 bases clipped from V and 2 bases from J, the junction kept 1 base outside the gene matches. The CDR3 runs to 14 residues. The CDR3 loop reads CASSFGTAYNEQFF. As DNA, the CDR3 is TGTGCCAGCAGCTTTGGGACAGCCTACAATGAGCAGTTCTTC.

J is TRBJ2-3 and V is TRBV27; D is unclear. This CDR3 has 13 residues. CDR1 and CDR2 (germline): MNHEY, SMNVEV (reference sequence). Trimming shortened V by 3 bases and J by 5 bases, and 9 bases separated the two germline ends. CDR3 in amino acids: CASSFPSGDTQYF. The DNA for the CDR3 is TGTGCCAGCAGTTTTCCTTCGGGAGATACGCAGTATTTT.

The chain links TRBV27 to TRBJ1-1; 7 bases match TRBD1. This CDR3 has 16 amino acids. V lost 5 bases to trimming and J lost 4 bases; unmatched junction nucleotides: 13. In germline, CDR1 is MNHEY, CDR2 SMNVEV (reference sequence). The CDR3 protein is CASSIYFDRAGTEAFF. The DNA of the CDR3 is TGTGCCAGCAGTATATACTTCGACAGGGCAGGCACTGAAGCTTTCTTT.

Turning to this clone: Germline and junction disagree at one end, which may indicate a read error. The CDR3 sequence: CAISRSDRADTQYF. The CDR3 nucleotides are TGTGCCATCAGCAGATCCGACAGGGCAGATACGCAGTATTTT. This chain uses TRBV15 with TRBJ2-3; 7 bases fit TRBD1. The germline CDR1 and CDR2 sequences are LNHNV and YYDKDF (reference sequence). CDR3 size: 14 residues.

Only a few counts were recorded for this clone. The V and J genes are TRBV9 and TRBJ1-3; D remains ambiguous. With 0 bases removed from V and 0 bases from J, the gap between germline ends came to 4 bases. This CDR3 has 14 residues. In germline, CDR1 is SGDLS, CDR2 YYNGEE. CDR3 in amino acids: CASSVDSSGNTIYF. The CDR3 DNA sequence: TGTGCCAGCAGCGTAGACAGCTCTGGAAACACCATATATTTT.

The V and J genes are TRBV9 and TRBJ2-1; 9 bases are shared with TRBD1. The V gene end was trimmed by 0 bases and the J gene end by 2 bases; junction bases not matched to a gene: 9. CDR3 length: 18 amino acids. Germline V lookup: CDR1 SGDLS, CDR2 YYNGEE. CDR3 protein: CASSVGSWTGAAYNEQFF. The CDR3 coding sequence is TGTGCCAGCAGCGTAGGCTCTTGGACAGGGGCGGCCTACAATGAGCAGTTCTTC.

The chain uses TRBV5-1 and TRBJ2-1; 9 positions match TRBD2. CDR3 size: 17 residues. Trimming cost V 2 bases and J 4 bases; bases outside gene matches: 10. Germline CDR1 SGHRS, CDR2 YFSETQ. CDR3 loop: CASSLTTGGGAYNEQFF. The CDR3 DNA follows: TGCGCCAGCAGCTTAACTACGGGCGGGGGGGCTTACAATGAGCAGTTCTTC.

The rearrangement joins TRBV29-1 to TRBJ1-5, with TRBD1 matching over 9 bases. The CDR3 is 14 amino acids. The V gene end was trimmed by 0 bases and the J gene end by 6 bases; junction bases not matched to a gene: 3. Germline values: CDR1 SQVTM, CDR2 ANQGSEA. The CDR3 nucleotides are TGCAGCGTTGAAGAGGGACAGGGTACTCAGCCCCAGCATTTT. Amino acids: CSVEEGQGTQPQHF.

V gene TRBV11-3 combines with J gene TRBJ2-2; no definite D call. Trimming pared 3 bases from V and 6 bases from J, leaving 14 bases between. The CDR3 is 15 residues long. CDR1 is SGHNT and CDR2 is YENEEA in the germline V gene. The CDR3 is CASSFSVTDAGELFF. The CDR3 DNA follows: TGTGCCAGCAGCTTTTCGGTTACAGACGCCGGGGAGCTGTTTTTT.

V gene TRBV7-2 combines with J gene TRBJ1-2, with 8 bases lining up with TRBD1. The germline V gene encodes CDR1 SGHTA and CDR2 FQGNSA. CDR3 length: 14 residues. J was trimmed by 7 bases and V by 0 bases; bases with no gene match: 4. The CDR3 sequence: CASSLAGTGIGYTF. The CDR3 DNA sequence: TGTGCCAGCAGCTTAGCAGGGACAGGCATTGGCTACACCTTC.

The chain uses TRBV29-1 and TRBJ2-3; 8 bases line up with TRBD2. Trimming cost V 4 bases and J 5 bases; bases outside gene matches: 17. Looked up from germline, CDR1 is SQVTM and CDR2 is ANQGSEA. This CDR3 comprises 17 residues. The DNA for the CDR3 is TGCAGCGTTGGGGGCCCCCAGCGGGAGAGGGCGGGAGATACGCAGTATTTT. It codes for CSVGGPQRERAGDTQYF.

CDR3 DNA: TGTGCCTGGATAAGTCACCCACGTCAGGGCTACACCTTC. Encoded protein: CAWISHPRQGYTF. The V and J genes are TRBV30 and TRBJ1-2; D gene unclear. Trimming left V 4 bases short and J 8 bases short, with 17 bases between. The CDR3 contains 13 residues. Germline V gives CDR1 GTSNPN, CDR2 SVGIG (reference sequence).